This T cell receptor beta chain was documented in a study of CD8+ T cells in alopecia areata. As the sequencing template, cDNA was produced by extracting RNA and reverse transcribing it. Produced via immunoSEQ multiplex PCR; TCRdb's table is partial and in-frame only. The profile shows some 150,000 clones, around 71% of them singletons. The CDR3 has 17 amino acids. The trim removed 3 bases at V and 0 bases at J, leaving 8 bases unmatched. Germline V CDR1 and CDR2: MGHRA, YSYEKL. The receptor was isolated from a human donor with alopecia areata. V gene TRBV4-1 combines with J gene TRBJ2-3; 8 bases match TRBD2. The sample in question was CD8+ T cells sorted from blood, obtained at week 0. The CDR3, as DNA: TGCGCCAGCAGCCAGAGAAGAGCGGGGGCTAGCACAGATACGCAGTATTTT. Protein: CASSQRRAGASTDTQYF.